Listed below are T cell receptor beta chains from one sample, sequenced in a study of monozygotic twins with cystic fibrosis. Assay used: immunoSEQ multiplex PCR; TCRdb lists only in-frame clones, some missing. This sample has around 30,000 clones, with 75% to 95% found just once. The sequencing sample was made of blood. The source is a girl aged 2 to 9 with cystic fibrosis. Both conserved end residues are trimmed from each CDR3. D genes are given only for firm matches.

len	v_gene	d_gene	j_gene	CDR3aa
15	TRBV18	.	TRBJ1-2	ASSPLLQGTPNYGYT
15	TRBV9	.	TRBJ2-2	ASSVQGWAGGSRELF
13	TRBV6-5	.	TRBJ1-2	ASSYPKQGSYGYT
11	TRBV10-2	.	TRBJ1-2	ASKQTANYGYT
12	TRBV12-5	.	TRBJ2-5	ASSLFGEGETQY
10	TRBV6-1	.	TRBJ1-2	ASSRENYGYT
12	TRBV30	.	TRBJ1-5	AWRGLGGNQPQH
12	TRBV4-1	.	TRBJ2-7	ASSQGPDTYEQY
10	TRBV5-6	.	TRBJ2-5	ASSLRGETQY
18	TRBV4-3	TRBD2	TRBJ2-1	ASSPQWTSGGFRPSNEQF
8	TRBV2	.	TRBJ2-1	ASSGGEQF
15	TRBV5-1	TRBD2	TRBJ2-5	ASSFFPGTRGRETQY
11	TRBV29-1	TRBD2	TRBJ2-4	SVESGTENIQY
10	TRBV12-5	.	TRBJ1-1	DLEGENTEAF
14	TRBV29-1	TRBD1	TRBJ1-2	SVPDRSLLLNYGYT
11	TRBV5-1	.	TRBJ1-1	ASSTYSGIEAF
12	TRBV19	.	TRBJ1-5	ASSIRDEGQPQH
11	TRBV7-9	.	TRBJ2-7	ASSPGAYYEQY
13	TRBV7-2	.	TRBJ1-5	ASSSDRNSNQPQH
14	TRBV4-1	TRBD1	TRBJ1-1	ASSQSSDRANTEAF
12	TRBV5-1	.	TRBJ1-2	ASSFGQKDYGYT
16	TRBV4-2	.	TRBJ2-5	ASSQDNPPSRIQETQY
12	TRBV30	.	TRBJ1-2	AWSVLRYRHGYT
11	TRBV5-1	TRBD1	TRBJ2-7	ASSQTGGDEQY
12	TRBV6-1	.	TRBJ1-5	ASSLAGWDQPQH
13	TRBV5-6	TRBD2	TRBJ2-7	ASSNVPTSSHEQY
15	TRBV7-2	.	TRBJ2-3	ASSPSMGRASTDTQY
14	TRBV13	TRBD1	TRBJ1-6	ASSLRPGQGNSPLH
12	TRBV6-6	.	TRBJ2-5	ASSYRDLIETQY
13	TRBV7-2	TRBD2	TRBJ2-7	ASSLVSGGSYEQY
11	TRBV4-1	TRBD1	TRBJ1-5	ASSGQDNQPQH
11	TRBV5-4	.	TRBJ1-2	ASSLDSAYGYT
15	TRBV14	TRBD2	TRBJ2-3	ASSQDRRGGITDTQY
9	TRBV5-8	.	TRBJ2-7	ASSPYYEQY
13	TRBV6-5	TRBD1	TRBJ1-2	ASSYRDRGSYGYT
13	TRBV2	.	TRBJ1-5	ASSRGGVGDQPQH
16	TRBV4-1	TRBD2	TRBJ2-3	ASSPQEGLAGDLNTQY
14	TRBV2	.	TRBJ2-1	ASSHGRGQGMGEQF
13	TRBV7-2	.	TRBJ1-3	ASSLGGLSGNTIY
11	TRBV19	TRBD1	TRBJ1-1	ASSGQGGTEAF
15	TRBV7-6	TRBD2	TRBJ2-7	ASSLLAGGPLTYEQY
12	TRBV11-2	TRBD2	TRBJ2-7	ASSLGLAEAREY
11	TRBV14	.	TRBJ1-2	ASSQARDYGYT